This T cell receptor (beta chain) is drawn from a study of shared clonotypes between healthy human individuals. Healthy HIV-negative adults with no recent acute infections or vaccinations were recruited as donors. Here immunoSEQ multiplex PCR was the method, and the copy in TCRdb shows in-frame clones only, minus some. The table has 2 million to 2.5 million clones, roughly 93% seen once. After removal of 0 bases from V and 5 bases from J, the junction contained 7 bases not matched to a gene. The CDR3 covers 15 residues. Per the germline V gene, CDR1 is SGHRS and CDR2 is YFSETQ. This clone was counted a single time. Its specificity is unknown. Study outcomes and limitations: Naive subsets generally exceeded memory subsets in estimated richness. Rarefaction showed sorted-subset sequencing was incomplete despite large depth.

Sequencing was carried out using naive CD4+ T cells from PBMCs. Subset: CD45RA+ positively selected. This chain joins TRBV5-1 and TRBJ2-5; 7 bases agree with TRBD1. The receptor's source is a man aged 18 to 29 in good health. Some clones in this sample may be carry-over from other donors' samples. The CDR3 spells CASSLEGAGVETQYF. The CDR3 DNA follows: TGCGCCAGCAGCTTGGAGGGGGCTGGTGTGGAGACCCAGTACTTC.